A single sample is the source of the 32 T cell receptor beta chains below, sequenced in a study of cytotoxic CD8 clonotypes in ibrutinib-treated CLL. Sequencing used immunoSEQ multiplex PCR; TCRdb keeps in-frame clones, though not all of them. Of 330,000 or so clones in the sample, approximately 67% were seen once. Specimen: PBMCs, collected after 36 months of ibrutinib treatment. These receptors originate from a human donor with chronic lymphocytic leukemia.

The rearrangement uses TRBV10-3 and TRBJ2-7; 10 positions match TRBD2. Per germline, CDR1 ENHRY and CDR2 SYGVKD. V lost 7 bases and J lost 7; bases outside the gene matches: 19. This CDR3 has 17 amino acids. The CDR3 here is CAITNRTSGGSEGEQYF. Here the CDR3 DNA reads TGTGCCATCACAAACAGGACTAGCGGAGGTTCGGAGGGGGAGCAGTACTTC.

J is TRBJ1-2 and V is TRBV5-6; D remains ambiguous. CDR1 and CDR2 (germline): SGHDT, YYEEEE. The CDR3 has 12 residues. V lost 0 bases, J lost 7 bases, and 7 bases lay in between. The chain's CDR3 is CASSLGGSGYTF. The CDR3 DNA reads as TGTGCCAGCAGCTTGGGGGGATCTGGCTACACCTTC.

V and J are TRBV2 and TRBJ1-1, with TRBD1 identical over 7 bases. This CDR3 spans 16 amino acids. J lost 0 bases, V lost 6 bases, and 10 bases had no gene match. Looked up from germline, CDR1 is SNHLY and CDR2 is FYNNEI. The CDR3 here is CASRPNRGNMNTEAFF. CDR3 nucleotide sequence: TGTGCCAGCAGACCAAACAGGGGAAACATGAACACTGAAGCTTTCTTT.

The CDR3 reads CASSLPSGASQETQYF. CDR3 nucleotide sequence: TGCGCCAGCAGCTTGCCTTCAGGGGCCTCCCAAGAGACCCAGTACTTC. V gene TRBV5-1 combines with J gene TRBJ2-5, with a weak D call TRBD1 (6 bases). The CDR3 has 16 residues. The germline V gene encodes CDR1 SGHRS and CDR2 YFSETQ. Trimming removed 1 base at V and 1 base at J, with 14 bases between.

V usage is TRBV7-8 and J usage is TRBJ2-4; perhaps TRBD2 as D (7 bases). The germline V gene encodes CDR1 SGHVS and CDR2 FQNEAQ. V dropped 0 bases and J dropped 0 bases, with 9 bases sitting between them. The CDR3 length is 16 residues. CDR3 nucleotides: TGTGCCAGCAGCTTAGCGGGGGGGCTAGCCAAAAACATTCAGTACTTC. Protein product: CASSLAGGLAKNIQYF.

The V gene is TRBV9, the J gene TRBJ1-1; 8 nucleotides agree with TRBD1. The CDR3 sequence is 17 residues long. V trimming: 0 bases; J trimming: 0 bases; junction bases outside the gene matches: 7. Germline V gives CDR1 SGDLS, CDR2 YYNGEE. The CDR3 spells CASSVGQGIKMNTEAFF. CDR3 nucleotide sequence: TGTGCCAGCAGCGTAGGACAGGGGATCAAGATGAACACTGAAGCTTTCTTT.

In DNA, the CDR3 is TGTGCCAGCAGCAATCCGGGCACAGAGTACAATGAGCAGTTCTTC. It specifies CASSNPGTEYNEQFF. The V gene is TRBV5-6, the J gene TRBJ2-1; no firm D call. Trimming cost V 4 bases and J 4 bases, with 15 bases left between them. The CDR3 totals 15 residues. Looked up from germline, CDR1 is SGHDT and CDR2 is YYEEEE.

The sample holds a few counts of this clone. The chain uses TRBV18 and TRBJ2-7; 7 nucleotides align to TRBD2. V was clipped by 2 bases and J by 1 base; unmatched bases: 8. Germline V CDR1 and CDR2: KGHSH, LQKENI. The length of the CDR3 is 16 residues. The CDR3 DNA sequence: TGTGCCAGCTCACCATCGGGAAGGGACTATTCCTACGAGCAGTACTTC. Protein product: CASSPSGRDYSYEQYF.

The V and J genes are TRBV29-1 and TRBJ2-3; D ambiguous. The CDR3 is 13 amino acids. Trimming removed 3 bases from V and 4 bases from J, with 11 bases in between. Germline CDR1 is SQVTM and CDR2 is ANQGSEA. The CDR3 DNA follows: TGCAGCGTTGACGGTGGGAACGCAGATACGCAGTATTTT. It specifies CSVDGGNADTQYF.

The V gene is TRBV9, the J gene TRBJ2-7; possible D gene TRBD2, 6 bases. Trimming removed 4 bases from V and 6 bases from J, with 17 bases in between. The V gene's germline CDR1 is SGDLS and CDR2 YYNGEE. The CDR3 consists of 14 residues. This chain's CDR3 is CASSPHWGVGEQYF. The CDR3, as DNA: TGTGCCAGCAGCCCCCATTGGGGGGTAGGCGAGCAGTACTTC.

This clone has just one count. The chain combines TRBV28 with TRBJ2-7; 8 positions match TRBD2. Germline-derived CDR1 and CDR2 are MDHEN and SYDVKM. V shed 3 bases, J shed 1 base, and the junction held 11 bases outside the gene matches. This CDR3 is built from 17 residues. The chain's CDR3 is CASSFTGGASDSYEQYF. CDR3 nucleotides: TGTGCCAGCAGTTTCACGGGAGGGGCGTCCGATTCCTACGAGCAGTACTTC.

This chain connects TRBV19 to TRBJ2-5, with a possible D match to TRBD1 (5 bases). CDR1 and CDR2 (germline): LNHDA, SQIVND (reference sequence). The CDR3 has 13 residues. Trimming shortened V by 3 bases and J by 2 bases, and 7 bases separated the two germline ends. CDR3 nucleotides: TGTGCCAGTAGTATTGCAGGGCAAGAGACCCAGTACTTC. Translation gives CASSIAGQETQYF.

This clone occurred a few times. The chain has TRBV27 and TRBJ2-7; TRBD1 agrees at 7 bases. Germline CDR1 and CDR2: MNHEY and SMNVEV (reference sequence). Trimming at V came to 3 bases and at J to 7 bases, leaving 9 bases not matched to a gene. This CDR3 region has 14 residues. CDR3 sequence: CASSFLPGGMEQYF. The CDR3 bases are TGTGCCAGCAGTTTCTTGCCAGGGGGTATGGAGCAGTACTTC.

This clone was seen a few times. The chain uses TRBV4-1 and TRBJ2-7, with 8 nucleotides matching TRBD1. CDR1 is MGHRA and CDR2 is YSYEKL in the germline V gene. The J segment lost 3 bases and the V segment lost 0 bases, leaving 10 bases of the junction unmatched. The CDR3 is made up of 17 amino acids. This chain's CDR3 is CASSQDSWTGSNYEQYF. The CDR3 region has the DNA TGCGCCAGCAGCCAAGATAGTTGGACAGGGAGCAACTACGAGCAGTACTTC.

V usage is TRBV28 and J usage is TRBJ2-7, with 9 bases identical to TRBD2. Unmatched junction bases numbered 10, after V lost 5 bases and J lost 2 bases. Germline V gene data show CDR1 as MDHEN and CDR2 as SYDVKM. The CDR3 sequence is 16 residues long. The CDR3 here is CASSQAGAGGTYEQYF. CDR3 coding DNA: TGTGCCAGCAGTCAAGCCGGAGCGGGAGGTACCTACGAGCAGTACTTC. Filled out from reference TRBV28 and TRBJ2-7, the complete variable domain reads DVKVTQSSRYLVKRTGEKVFLECVQDMDHENMFWYRQDPGLGLRLIYFSYDVKMKEKGDIPEGYSVSREKKERFSLILESASTNQTSMYLCASSQAGAGGTYEQYFGPGTRLTVT.

The J gene is TRBJ2-7, the V gene TRBV10-3; D might be TRBD1 (6 bases). The CDR3 has 16 amino acids. Germline loops: CDR1 ENHRY, CDR2 SYGVKD. Trimming stripped 0 bases from V and 2 bases from J, with 14 bases between. DNA of the CDR3: TGTGCCATCAGTGAGTCGGGGACATTAGGTACCTACGAGCAGTACTTC. Translation gives CAISESGTLGTYEQYF.

This clone was observed once. This chain links TRBV27 with TRBJ2-5, with D hard to call. Trimming cost V 6 bases and J 2 bases, with 10 bases left between them. Germline CDR1 MNHEY, CDR2 SMNVEV (reference sequence). CDR3 size: 13 residues. CDR3 protein: CASRRTPQETQYF. Written as DNA, the CDR3 is TGTGCCAGCAGGCGAACTCCACAAGAGACCCAGTACTTC.

The V gene is TRBV27, the J gene TRBJ1-2; D might be TRBD1 (5 bases). Trimming removed 1 base at V and 2 bases at J, with 8 bases between. The CDR3 is 14 amino acids. Germline CDR1 reads MNHEY; CDR2 reads SMNVEV (reference sequence). The CDR3 sequence is CASSLWSGNYGYTF. CDR3 DNA sequence: TGTGCCAGCAGTTTATGGTCAGGGAACTATGGCTACACCTTC.

This chain uses TRBV7-8 with TRBJ1-5, with D possibly matching TRBD1 (6 bases). Per germline, CDR1 SGHVS and CDR2 FQNEAQ. CDR3 length: 15 residues. V shed 3 bases and J shed 5 bases, with 14 bases lying between them. The CDR3 loop is CASSLRRGGDQPQHF. In nucleotides, the CDR3 is TGTGCCAGCAGCTTGCGCAGGGGAGGGGATCAGCCCCAGCATTTT.

This chain uses TRBV11-3 with TRBJ2-7, with 10 bases lining up with TRBD2. The junction had 18 bases not matched to a gene; V was cut back by 5 bases and J by 5 bases. Germline loops: CDR1 SGHNT, CDR2 YENEEA. The CDR3 totals 18 residues. The CDR3 spells CASSLRLRPAGGPHEQYF. CDR3 nucleotide sequence: TGTGCCAGCAGCCTAAGACTTAGGCCAGCGGGAGGGCCCCACGAGCAGTACTTC.

This chain uses TRBV11-1 with TRBJ2-7; 10 bases map to TRBD1. V was pared by 5 bases and J by 3 bases, with 4 bases of the junction left unmatched. This CDR3 region has 14 residues. Germline V gene lookup returns CDR1 SGHAT and CDR2 FQDESV (reference sequence). CDR3 region: CASSQGQGYYEQYF. CDR3 nucleotides: TGTGCCAGCAGCCAGGGACAGGGGTACTACGAGCAGTACTTC.

This clone was seen only a few times. The chain couples TRBV5-1 to TRBJ2-2; 8 bases are shared with TRBD1. The CDR3 has 15 residues. V trimming: 5 bases; J trimming: 3 bases; junction bases outside the gene matches: 6. CDR1 is SGHRS, CDR2 YFSETQ, per germline. The CDR3 nucleotides read TGCGCCAGCAGTCAAGGACAGGGATACACCGGGGAGCTGTTTTTT. Translating gives CASSQGQGYTGELFF.

This rearrangement joins TRBV5-6 to TRBJ2-1; no clear D gene. This CDR3 is built from 15 residues. Germline lookup yields CDR1 SGHDT and CDR2 YYEEEE. Trimming cost V 2 bases and J 0 bases, with 9 bases left between them. The DNA of the CDR3 is TGTGCCAGCAGCTTCCTCCGGAGCTCCTACAATGAGCAGTTCTTC. This gives the protein CASSFLRSSYNEQFF.

This clone was counted a few times. The V and J genes are TRBV10-3 and TRBJ1-5; TRBD1 is a possible D gene (6 bases). CDR1 and CDR2 from the germline V gene are ENHRY and SYGVKD. V lost 6 bases, J lost 4 bases, and 10 bases lay in between. CDR3 length equals 13 residues. The DNA of the CDR3 is TGTGCCATCAGAGGACAGTCAAATCAGCCCCAGCATTTT. This sequence encodes CAIRGQSNQPQHF.

This clone was recorded a few times. The V gene is TRBV6-4, the J gene TRBJ2-1; maybe TRBD2 (5 bases). The CDR3 sequence is 16 residues long. CDR1 is MRHNA, CDR2 SNTAGT, per germline. Trimming shortened V by 11 bases and J by 0 bases, and 20 bases separated the two germline ends. CDR3 nucleotide sequence: TGTGCCGTCTTGAGGAGGCGGTTGGGCTCCTACAATGAGCAGTTCTTC. It codes for CAVLRRRLGSYNEQFF.

The V gene is TRBV7-2, the J gene TRBJ2-5; TRBD2 matches 12 bases. Looked up from germline, CDR1 is SGHTA and CDR2 is FQGNSA. Trimming at V came to 5 bases and at J to 2 bases, leaving 9 bases not matched to a gene. The CDR3 is 17 amino acids. This chain's CDR3 is CASSLRVLAGGQETQYF. In DNA, the CDR3 is TGTGCCAGCAGCCTTAGGGTACTAGCGGGAGGACAAGAGACCCAGTACTTC.

The chain couples TRBV15 to TRBJ2-7; D not certain. This CDR3 contains 14 residues. Between the trimmed V and J ends, which lost 3 bases and 7 bases, there was a span of 16 bases. Germline CDR1 and CDR2: LNHNV and YYDKDF (reference sequence). The CDR3 region has the DNA TGTGCCACCAGCAGTGGCTCGGGCCCTGGGGAGCAGTACTTC. Protein: CATSSGSGPGEQYF.

The genes are TRBV4-2 and TRBJ1-2, with TRBD1 as a possible D gene (5 bases). The CDR3 consists of 15 residues. V lost 6 bases, J lost 1 base, and 15 bases lay in between. Looked up from germline, CDR1 is LGHNA and CDR2 is YNFKEQ. The CDR3 bases are TGTGCCAGCAGTATTCTTCAGGGAGATAACTATGGCTACACCTTC. Its translation is CASSILQGDNYGYTF.

This clone has more than one count but fewer than ten. This chain connects TRBV2 to TRBJ2-3; 8 bases line up with TRBD2. The germline gives CDR1 SNHLY, CDR2 FYNNEI. V dropped 7 bases and J dropped 3; count of bases not matched to a gene: 15. The length of the CDR3 is 17 residues. The DNA for the CDR3 is TGTGCCAGCAACCCAGCCCTTCGGGGGGGCCGTACAGATACGCAGTATTTT. This codes for CASNPALRGGRTDTQYF.

This clone was seen a handful of times. The chain uses TRBV9 and TRBJ2-7; no definite D call. The CDR3 sequence is 13 residues long. Trimming removed 3 bases at V and 0 bases at J, with 7 bases between. CDR1 is SGDLS, CDR2 YYNGEE, per germline. The CDR3 nucleotides read TGTGCCAGCAGCGCCGAAGGCTCCTACGAGCAGTACTTC. This codes for CASSAEGSYEQYF.

This chain joins TRBV7-3 and TRBJ2-3, with a weak D call TRBD2 (6 bases). Trimming left V 2 bases short and J 5 bases short, with 8 bases between. Germline CDR1 reads SGHTA; CDR2 reads FQGTGA. The CDR3 length is 13 residues. The CDR3 spells CASSLLREDTQYF. The CDR3 nucleotides read TGTGCCAGCAGCTTATTGCGGGAAGATACGCAGTATTTT.

This sequence joins TRBV6-5 and TRBJ2-1, with 10 nucleotides matching TRBD1. Germline loops: CDR1 MNHEY, CDR2 SVGAGI. Unmatched junction bases numbered 11, after V lost 7 bases and J lost 8 bases. The CDR3 spans 15 residues. CDR3 sequence: CASTSSGTGVDEQFF. Here the CDR3 DNA reads TGTGCCAGCACCTCCTCCGGGACAGGGGTCGATGAGCAGTTCTTC.